These 29 T cell receptor beta chains were all obtained from the same sample, sequenced in a study of neurological immune-mediated disorders. TCRdb re-called the 5' RACE reads through MiXCR, storing one row per CDR3 protein. Among 40,000 to 60,000 distinct CDR3 sequences listed, around 3.5% were seen once. The specimen was PBMCs. Receptors were obtained from a man in his forties with multiple sclerosis.

This clonotype was seen a few times. Given a much more abundant clone one base away, this may be a read error. The V and J genes are TRBV9 and TRBJ2-7; D remains unclear. The CDR3 runs to 14 residues. Germline V gene lookup returns CDR1 SGDLS and CDR2 YYNGEE. V was shortened by 2 bases and J by 0 bases, with 9 bases between the two germline ends. The CDR3 sequence is CASSVDGNSYEQYF. The CDR3 bases are TGTGCCAGCAGCGTCGATGGAAACTCCTACGAGCAGTACTTC.

V is TRBV5-1 and J is TRBJ2-3, with D perhaps given as TRBD1 or TRBD2 (7 bases each). Germline V CDR1 and CDR2: SGHRS, YFSETQ. Trimming removed 0 bases at V and 2 bases at J, with 19 bases between. The length of the CDR3 is 18 residues. DNA for the CDR3: TGCGCCAGCAGCTTGGTTTCGCAGGGGGGGGCTACCACAGATACGCAGTATTTT. Encoded protein: CASSLVSQGGATTDTQYF.

This clonotype was counted ten times or more. The chain carries TRBV5-5 and TRBJ1-3; D gene uncertain. Trimming stripped 3 bases from V and 2 bases from J, with 9 bases between. CDR3 length equals 14 residues. Germline V gene sequence: CDR1 SGHKS, CDR2 YYEKEE (reference sequence). CDR3 nucleotide sequence: TGTGCCAGCAGCTCTGGAGGTGCTGGAAACACCATATATTTT. Translating gives CASSSGGAGNTIYF.

The chain links TRBV5-1 to TRBJ2-5; 7 bases fit TRBD1. Losses at the gene ends were 4 bases for V and 3 bases for J; bases not matched to a gene: 3. Germline CDR1 is SGHRS and CDR2 is YFSETQ. The CDR3 is made up of 13 amino acids. CDR3 sequence (DNA): TGCGCCAGCAGCGGAACAGGGGAAGAGACCCAGTACTTC. This gives the protein CASSGTGEETQYF.

This clonotype is classed as medium-sized (0.01 to 0.1%). The chain combines TRBV5-6 with TRBJ2-1, with D possibly being TRBD1 (6 bases). Trimming took 1 base from V and 10 from J, leaving 21 bases between them. This CDR3 region has 16 residues. In germline, CDR1 is SGHDT, CDR2 YYEEEE. CDR3 coding DNA: TGTGCCAGCAGCTTGTTTGGGACAAAGATCAAAGCCGAGCAGTTCTTC. Amino acids: CASSLFGTKIKAEQFF. Looking up the rest from reference TRBV5-6 and TRBJ2-1 gives the full variable domain: DAGVTQSPTHLIKTRGQQVTLRCSPKSGHDTVSWYQQALGQGPQFIFQYYEEEERQRGNFPDRFSGHQFPNYSSELNVNALLLGDSALYLCASSLFGTKIKAEQFFGPGTRLTVL.

There are many counts of this clonotype. V usage is TRBV7-8 and J usage is TRBJ2-1, with D perhaps given as TRBD1 or TRBD2 (5 bases each). The germline V gene encodes CDR1 SGHVS and CDR2 FQNEAQ. CDR3 size: 15 residues. Trimming removed 1 base from V and 6 bases from J, with 13 bases in between. The CDR3: CASSLGRAGTNEQFF. In DNA, the CDR3 is TGTGCCAGCAGCTTAGGTCGGGCAGGGACCAATGAGCAGTTCTTC.

This clonotype has ten or more counts. The rearrangement links TRBV6-1 to TRBJ1-2; no clear D. The CDR3 totals 12 residues. CDR1 and CDR2 from the germline V gene are MNHNS and SASEGT. CDR3 region: CVTRSDGYGYTF. The DNA for the CDR3 is TGTGTCACACGAAGCGACGGCTATGGCTACACCTTC.

This clonotype was found a few times. This chain links TRBV6-1 with TRBJ2-7; D call uncertain. The V gene's germline CDR1 is MNHNS and CDR2 SASEGT. CDR3 length: 14 residues. The V and J ends lost 9 bases and 2 bases respectively, with 17 bases between them. CDR3 protein: CASLIHFGPYEQYF. For the CDR3, the DNA is TGTGCCAGTCTCATACACTTCGGCCCCTACGAGCAGTACTTC.

This clonotype was counted at least ten times. The rearrangement uses TRBV7-9 and TRBJ2-1; tentatively, D is TRBD1 (5 bases). The CDR3 contains 15 residues. V was cut by 5 bases and J by 1 base, with 12 bases left in between. CDR1 is SEHNR and CDR2 is FQNEAQ in the germline V gene (reference sequence). CDR3 loop: CASSKDSVSYNEQFF. DNA of the CDR3: TGTGCCAGCAGCAAAGACAGCGTATCCTACAATGAGCAGTTCTTC.

This clonotype came up many times. The chain has TRBV12-3 or TRBV12-4 and TRBJ2-2; TRBD2 is a possible D gene (5 bases). CDR3 length: 19 amino acids. Trimming left V 3 bases short and J 1 base short, with 21 bases between. The CDR3 loop reads CASSLFRSRVKGNTGELFF. The CDR3 DNA follows: TGTGCCAGCAGTTTGTTTAGGTCGAGGGTAAAAGGGAACACCGGGGAGCTGTTTTTT.

This clonotype has ten or more counts. V is TRBV12-3 or TRBV12-4 and J is TRBJ2-7; TRBD1 matches at 10 bases. The CDR3 has 14 residues. Unmatched junction bases numbered 7, after V lost 5 bases and J lost 6 bases. The CDR3 region has the DNA TGTGCCAGCAGTCTCCGGGACAGGGGCCTCGAGCAGTACTTC. It specifies CASSLRDRGLEQYF.

This clonotype has just a few counts. The chain combines TRBV6-6 with TRBJ1-3, with 8 bases aligning to TRBD1. CDR3 length equals 15 residues. Germline trimming cut 5 bases from V and 1 base from J; bases unmatched to any gene: 4. The V gene's germline CDR1 is MNHNY and CDR2 SVGAGI (reference sequence). The CDR3 loop reads CASSGDRRSGNTIYF. Here the CDR3 DNA reads TGTGCCAGCAGTGGGGACAGGAGATCTGGAAACACCATATATTTT.

This clonotype has at least ten counts. This chain joins TRBV5-1 and TRBJ1-3, with D uncertain. The length of the CDR3 is 16 residues. Per germline, CDR1 SGHRS and CDR2 YFSETQ. V gave up 0 bases and J gave up 0 bases, with 10 bases separating them. CDR3 nucleotide sequence: TGCGCCAGCAGCTTGGAGGGTAGGGCCTCTGGAAACACCATATATTTT. Translation gives CASSLEGRASGNTIYF.

This clonotype was seen repeatedly, ten times or more. The chain joins TRBV5-1 to TRBJ2-5; D is possibly TRBD2 (6 bases). The length of the CDR3 is 14 residues. Looked up from germline, CDR1 is SGHRS and CDR2 is YFSETQ. The V end was cut by 4 bases, the J end by 1 base, with 11 bases between. This chain's CDR3 is CASSGGGAQETQYF. The CDR3 DNA reads as TGCGCCAGCAGCGGAGGAGGGGCCCAAGAGACCCAGTACTTC. Together with reference TRBV5-1 and TRBJ2-5, the CDR3 gives the full variable domain: KAGVTQTPRYLIKTRGQQVTLSCSPISGHRSVSWYQQTPGQGLQFLFEYFSETQRNKGNFPGRFSGRQFSNSRSEMNVSTLELGDSALYLCASSGGGAQETQYFGPGTRLLVL.

This clonotype was counted many times. This chain joins TRBV6-6 and TRBJ2-3, with TRBD2 identical over 12 bases. The CDR3 is 17 residues long. After removal of 4 bases from V and 2 bases from J, the junction contained 7 bases not matched to a gene. Germline V gives CDR1 MNHNY, CDR2 SVGAGI (reference sequence). The CDR3 region has the DNA TGTGCCAGCAGTTCGGGGACTAGCGGGCTTTTCACAGATACGCAGTATTTT. Encoded protein: CASSSGTSGLFTDTQYF.

Many counts were recorded for this clonotype. The V gene is TRBV25-1, the J gene TRBJ1-2; D gene unclear. V lost 3 bases to trimming and J lost 0 bases, with 11 bases between them. Germline V CDR1 and CDR2: MGHDK, SYGVNS. The CDR3 is 15 residues long. This CDR3 reads CASSDSLQANYGYTF. The CDR3 DNA is TGTGCCAGCAGTGACTCCCTTCAGGCTAACTATGGCTACACCTTC.

The table lists this clonotype with many counts. The V and J genes are TRBV12-3 or TRBV12-4 and TRBJ1-2, with D unresolved. The CDR3 sequence is 13 residues long. The V and J ends lost 6 bases and 7 bases respectively, with 15 bases between them. The CDR3 region has the DNA TGTGCCAGCAGATATGGACCGCTCTCTGGCTACACCTTC. Amino acid sequence: CASRYGPLSGYTF.

Many counts were recorded for this clonotype. The V call is TRBV10-3, the J call TRBJ2-5; maybe TRBD1 (5 bases). The CDR3 loop spans 12 amino acids. Germline CDR1 ENHRY, CDR2 SYGVKD. Trimming shortened V by 4 bases and J by 4 bases, and 7 bases separated the two germline ends. This CDR3 is CAISAQGETQYF. Written as DNA, the CDR3 is TGTGCCATCAGTGCCCAGGGAGAGACCCAGTACTTC.

On this clonotype itself: The junction differs from germline at one of its ends, possibly a read error. The CDR3 DNA follows: TGTGCCATCAAGGGACCTGGCAATCAGCCCCAGAATTTT. It translates to CAIKGPGNQPQNF. The J gene is TRBJ1-5, the V gene TRBV10-3, with a tentative D call TRBD1 (5 bases). This CDR3 region has 13 residues. Per the germline V gene, CDR1 is ENHRY and CDR2 is SYGVKD.

This clonotype has a count of ten or more. The V and J genes are TRBV12-3 or TRBV12-4 and TRBJ2-7; possibly TRBD1 or TRBD2 for D (5 bases each). CDR3 size: 11 residues. V was clipped by 6 bases and J by 6 bases, with 9 bases between them. The CDR3 protein is CASRGTGEQYF. CDR3 bases: TGTGCCAGCAGAGGGACCGGCGAGCAGTACTTC.

The sample holds many counts of this clonotype. The chain is built from TRBV7-9 and TRBJ1-1; the D is unclear. Germline lookup yields CDR1 SEHNR and CDR2 FQNEAQ (reference sequence). V was clipped by 2 bases and J by 5 bases, with 3 bases between them. The CDR3 is 11 residues long. CDR3 sequence reads: CASSLKTEAFF. CDR3 nucleotide sequence: TGTGCCAGCAGCTTAAAGACTGAAGCTTTCTTT. The full variable domain, its missing parts supplied by reference TRBV7-9 and TRBJ1-1, is DTGVSQNPRHKITKRGQNVTFRCDPISEHNRLYWYRQTLGQGPEFLTYFQNEAQLEKSRLLSDRFSAERPKGSFSTLEIQRTEQGDSAMYLCASSLKTEAFFGQGTRLTVV.

This clonotype was picked up many times. This chain uses TRBV9 with TRBJ1-2, with 9 bases lining up with TRBD1. Germline CDR1 is SGDLS and CDR2 is YYNGEE. The CDR3 sequence is 13 residues long. V shed 3 bases, J shed 9 bases, and the junction held 6 bases outside the gene matches. The CDR3 here is CASSERTGVSYTF. The CDR3 DNA follows: TGTGCCAGCAGCGAACGGACAGGGGTTAGCTACACCTTC.

This clonotype was recorded at least ten times. The rearrangement uses TRBV10-3 and TRBJ1-5; 8 bases map to TRBD1. CDR3 length equals 14 residues. Trimming removed 4 bases from V and 5 bases from J; junction bases left unmatched: 4. Per the germline V gene, CDR1 is ENHRY and CDR2 is SYGVKD. The CDR3 DNA is TGTGCCATCAGTGCTTCGACAGGGGATCAGCCCCAGCATTTT. It yields the protein CAISASTGDQPQHF.

Many counts were recorded for this clonotype. The V and J genes are TRBV12-3 or TRBV12-4 and TRBJ2-5; 10 positions match TRBD1. The CDR3 covers 16 residues. The V gene end was trimmed by 6 bases and the J gene end by 1 base; junction bases not matched to a gene: 8. The CDR3 region has the DNA TGTGCCAGCAGCTCCGACAGGGGGCGCTTCCAAGAGACCCAGTACTTC. Amino acid sequence: CASSSDRGRFQETQYF.

This clonotype turned up a few times. J is TRBJ2-5 and V is TRBV28; D remains ambiguous. Germline V gives CDR1 MDHEN, CDR2 SYDVKM. V was shortened by 1 base and J by 1 base, with 10 bases between the two germline ends. This CDR3 has 15 amino acids. The CDR3 loop reads CASSLYGKGQETQYF. The CDR3 bases are TGTGCCAGCAGTTTATACGGAAAGGGCCAAGAGACCCAGTACTTC.

This clonotype was seen ten or more times. The chain carries TRBV7-2 and TRBJ2-1, with TRBD2 identical over 7 bases. The CDR3 consists of 15 residues. After removal of 4 bases from V and 6 bases from J, the junction contained 9 bases not matched to a gene. Germline CDR1 reads SGHTA; CDR2 reads FQGNSA. The CDR3 region has the DNA TGTGCCAGCAGCTCCTCCTGGGGAGGGACCAATGAGCAGTTCTTC. It yields the protein CASSSSWGGTNEQFF.

The table lists this clonotype with many counts. CDR3 coding DNA: TGCAGTGCCAAAGCCGGGACTAGTAGGGAGACCCAGTACTTC. Translated: CSAKAGTSRETQYF. The chain has TRBV20-1 and TRBJ2-5, with 8 bases fitting TRBD2. This CDR3 has 14 amino acids. V gave up 6 bases and J gave up 5 bases; unmatched junction bases: 11. CDR1 is DFQATT, CDR2 SNEGSKA, per germline (reference sequence).

This chain connects TRBV20-1 to TRBJ1-1; no definite D call. Germline V gives CDR1 DFQATT, CDR2 SNEGSKA (reference sequence). Trimming took off 6 bases at V and 1 base at J, with 15 bases between the two ends. CDR3 length: 14 residues. The CDR3 reads CSAKAAGPNTEAFF. The CDR3 DNA follows: TGCAGTGCCAAGGCCGCCGGCCCGAACACTGAAGCTTTCTTT.

This clonotype was picked up many times. The chain combines TRBV2 with TRBJ2-7; TRBD1 matches at 11 bases. The CDR3 length is 14 residues. The germline gives CDR1 SNHLY, CDR2 FYNNEI. V trimming: 6 bases; J trimming: 7 bases; junction bases outside the gene matches: 8. This chain's CDR3 is CASRAGQGAWEQYF. CDR3 nucleotide sequence: TGTGCCAGCAGGGCAGGACAGGGGGCGTGGGAGCAGTACTTC.